The 32 T cell receptor beta chains reported below all come from one sample, sequenced in a study of blood T cell repertoires in COVID-19. The method was immunoSEQ multiplex PCR; TCRdb's version includes in-frame clones alone and lacks a portion of them. The sample includes 200,000 to 250,000 clones, approximately 80% seen only once; the top ten take 10% to 13%. What was sequenced was peripheral blood. The receptor set was obtained from a woman at least 80 years old with COVID-19, enrolled during active disease.

V is TRBV12-3 or TRBV12-4 and J is TRBJ1-2; maybe TRBD1 (5 bases). The V gene lost 8 bases and the J gene lost 4 bases, with 11 bases spanning the gap. The CDR3 sequence is 12 residues long. CDR3 protein: CASGEGSYGYTF. CDR3 coding DNA: TGTGCCAGCGGGGAGGGGAGCTATGGCTACACCTTC.

V and J are TRBV5-1 and TRBJ1-2; D not resolved. With 0 bases removed from V and 2 bases from J, the gap between germline ends came to 8 bases. CDR1 and CDR2 from the germline V gene are SGHRS and YFSETQ. The CDR3 totals 14 residues. DNA for the CDR3: TGCGCCAGCAGCTTGGCCTCGGAGAACTATGGCTACACCTTC. Its protein product is CASSLASENYGYTF.

V and J are TRBV24-1 and TRBJ2-5, with a weak D call TRBD1 (5 bases). The CDR3 is 16 residues long. Germline CDR1 is KGHDR and CDR2 is SFDVKD. Trimming stripped 1 base from V and 5 bases from J, with 16 bases between. The CDR3 protein is CATSDFLQGKGETQYF. In DNA form, the CDR3 reads TGTGCCACCAGTGATTTCCTCCAGGGCAAAGGGGAGACCCAGTACTTC.

The V and J genes are TRBV2 and TRBJ1-6, with 7 bases fitting TRBD1. The V and J ends lost 7 bases and 14 bases, in that order; junction bases with no gene match: 17. Germline CDR1 reads SNHLY; CDR2 reads FYNNEI. This CDR3 spans 15 amino acids. The CDR3 region has the DNA TGTGCCAGCACCGGACAGGATCCCCAAACGATGGCCCTCCACTTT. This codes for CASTGQDPQTMALHF.

The V and J genes are TRBV5-1 and TRBJ1-2; perhaps TRBD1 as D (6 bases). V lost 3 bases to trimming and J lost 0 bases, with 12 bases between them. Per germline, CDR1 SGHRS and CDR2 YFSETQ. This CDR3 comprises 15 residues. The chain's CDR3 is CASSSQGWTNYGYTF. Written as DNA, the CDR3 is TGCGCCAGCAGCTCGCAGGGGTGGACTAACTATGGCTACACCTTC.

This clone was seen only once. The genes are TRBV2 and TRBJ2-5; 8 positions agree with TRBD2. V shed 4 bases, J shed 0 bases, and the junction held 4 bases outside the gene matches. This CDR3 contains 15 residues. Germline V gene data show CDR1 as SNHLY and CDR2 as FYNNEI. DNA for the CDR3: TGTGCCAGCAGTGGATCTAGCGGGTACCAAGAGACCCAGTACTTC. Its translation is CASSGSSGYQETQYF.

The rearrangement uses TRBV5-1 and TRBJ1-2; D unresolved. V shed 7 bases and J shed 2 bases, with 15 bases lying between them. Germline V gene sequence: CDR1 SGHRS, CDR2 YFSETQ. This CDR3 region has 14 residues. DNA of the CDR3: TGCGCCAGCGGCTCCGAGGTAGCCAACTATGGCTACACCTTC. Residues: CASGSEVANYGYTF.

This chain links TRBV6-2 or TRBV6-3 with TRBJ2-5; D gene uncertain. The V gene's germline CDR1 is MNHEY and CDR2 SVGEGT. CDR3 length: 15 residues. Trimming pared 2 bases from V and 2 bases from J, leaving 12 bases between. The CDR3, as DNA: TGTGCCAGCAGTTACCCGACAACAGCTCAAGAGACCCAGTACTTC. Translation: CASSYPTTAQETQYF.

The rearrangement uses TRBV20-1 and TRBJ1-2; possible D gene TRBD1, 6 bases. Germline V lookup: CDR1 DFQATT, CDR2 SNEGSKA (reference sequence). Deletions cut 3 bases from V and 7 bases from J, with 18 bases between. CDR3 length: 14 amino acids. CDR3 sequence (DNA): TGCAGTGCTAGTCGGGTGCCAGGGGTTAGTGGCTACACCTTC. This sequence encodes CSASRVPGVSGYTF.

The V and J genes are TRBV15 and TRBJ1-1; the D is unclear. Between the trimmed V and J ends, which lost 2 bases and 1 base, there was a span of 5 bases. The CDR3 consists of 13 residues. Germline CDR1 reads LNHNV; CDR2 reads YYDKDF (reference sequence). The CDR3 nucleotides read TGTGCCACCAGCAGACTTTGGAACACTGAAGCTTTCTTT. Its translation is CATSRLWNTEAFF. The full variable domain, completed using reference TRBV15 and TRBJ1-1, is DAMVIQNPRYQVTQFGKPVTLSCSQTLNHNVMYWYQQKSSQAPKLLFHYYDKDFNNEADTPDNFQSRRPNTSFCFLDIRSPGLGDTAMYLCATSRLWNTEAFFGQGTRLTVV.

The chain uses TRBV6-5 and TRBJ2-2; D unclear. CDR1 and CDR2 from the germline V gene are MNHEY and SVGAGI. The CDR3 is made up of 12 amino acids. V dropped 7 bases and J dropped 4 bases, with 7 bases sitting between them. CDR3 residues: CASTSVTGELFF. As DNA, the CDR3 is TGTGCCAGCACGTCGGTCACCGGGGAGCTGTTTTTT.

V gene TRBV30 combines with J gene TRBJ1-4; TRBD1 agrees at 11 bases. Germline values: CDR1 GTSNPN, CDR2 SVGIG (reference sequence). This CDR3 comprises 13 residues. V was pared by 4 bases and J by 8 bases, with 3 bases of the junction left unmatched. CDR3 in DNA: TGTGCCTGGAAGGGACAGGGGGACGAAAAACTGTTTTTT. It is translated as CAWKGQGDEKLFF.

The rearrangement links TRBV11-2 to TRBJ2-3; TRBD1 is a possible D gene (6 bases). CDR3 length equals 15 residues. Germline loops: CDR1 SGHAT, CDR2 FQNNGV. V lost 1 base and J lost 5, with 13 bases in between. The DNA of the CDR3 is TGTGCCAGCAGCTTAGTCCTGGGGGCAAAAGATACGCAGTATTTT. This gives the protein CASSLVLGAKDTQYF.

This chain links TRBV29-1 with TRBJ2-3, with a weak D call TRBD2 (5 bases). V gave up 3 bases and J gave up 2 bases, with 9 bases separating them. The CDR3 loop spans 13 amino acids. Per germline, CDR1 SQVTM and CDR2 ANQGSEA. CDR3 bases: TGCAGCGTTGACGAGGGATTCACAGATACGCAGTATTTT. Protein: CSVDEGFTDTQYF.

This clone has a single count. The chain carries TRBV3-1 (or the pseudogene TRBV3-2) and TRBJ2-5, with D possibly matching TRBD1 (6 bases). Germline V lookup: CDR1 LGHDT, CDR2 YNNKEL (reference sequence). The CDR3 is made up of 12 amino acids. With 4 bases removed from V and 9 bases from J, the gap between germline ends came to 12 bases. For the CDR3, the DNA is TGTGCCAGCAGCCTGGACCCAGGGGCCCAGTACTTC. This codes for CASSLDPGAQYF.

This clone appeared a few times. V and J are TRBV5-6 and TRBJ1-2; D may be TRBD1 (5 bases). This CDR3 is built from 15 residues. Per the germline V gene, CDR1 is SGHDT and CDR2 is YYEEEE. Trimming removed 4 bases at V and 1 base at J, with 14 bases between. The CDR3 nucleotides read TGTGCCAGCAGCCCGGGAGGCAGGGATAACTATGGCTACACCTTC. Its protein is CASSPGGRDNYGYTF.

This clone was seen just once. The chain links TRBV6-5 to TRBJ1-5; 8 nucleotides align to TRBD1. The germline V gene has CDR1 MNHEY and CDR2 SVGAGI. After removal of 4 bases from V and 7 bases from J, the junction contained 3 bases not matched to a gene. CDR3 length: 13 amino acids. This CDR3 is CASSSQGGQPQHF. CDR3 DNA: TGTGCCAGCAGTTCACAGGGGGGGCAGCCCCAGCATTTT.

V is TRBV7-2 and J is TRBJ2-5; no clear D gene. V lost 5 bases and J lost 3, with 13 bases in between. CDR3 length: 14 residues. In germline, CDR1 is SGHTA, CDR2 FQGNSA. The CDR3 bases are TGTGCCAGCAGCCCGAATCTAGGTAAAGAGACCCAGTACTTC. The encoded protein is CASSPNLGKETQYF. Looking up the rest from reference TRBV7-2 and TRBJ2-5 gives the full variable domain: GAGVSQSPSNKVTEKGKDVELRCDPISGHTALYWYRQSLGQGLEFLIYFQGNSAPDKSGLPSDRFSAERTGGSVSTLTIQRTQQEDSAVYLCASSPNLGKETQYFGPGTRLLVL.

The chain is built from TRBV19 and TRBJ2-3; 8 bases align to TRBD2. V was pared by 2 bases and J by 5 bases, with 9 bases of the junction left unmatched. Germline V lookup: CDR1 LNHDA, CDR2 SQIVND (reference sequence). The length of the CDR3 is 16 residues. The CDR3 loop reads CASSIPRGLAIDTQYF. In DNA form, the CDR3 reads TGTGCCAGTAGTATACCCCGTGGACTAGCTATAGATACGCAGTATTTT.

The chain links TRBV5-4 to TRBJ2-3; 7 nucleotides align to TRBD1. CDR1 and CDR2 from the germline V gene are SGHNT and YYREEE (reference sequence). There are 17 residues in the CDR3. Trimming at V came to 5 bases and at J to 3 bases, leaving 15 bases not matched to a gene. CDR3 coding DNA: TGTGCCAGCAGTCAAACTAAGGGACAGTCAGGGACAGATACGCAGTATTTT. Translated: CASSQTKGQSGTDTQYF.

This clone turned up a few times. The chain has TRBV6-5 and TRBJ1-6; D not certain. The CDR3 is 15 residues long. Trimming pared 9 bases from V and 10 bases from J, leaving 22 bases between. Germline assignment: CDR1 MNHEY and CDR2 SVGAGI. Here the CDR3 reads CASTSKEGARSPLHF. The DNA for the CDR3 is TGTGCCAGTACTTCAAAAGAGGGAGCAAGATCACCCCTCCACTTT.

This chain uses TRBV11-3 with TRBJ2-2; TRBD1 matches at 7 bases. The ends lost 5 bases at V and 0 bases at J; junction bases unmatched: 6. CDR1 is SGHNT, CDR2 YENEEA, per germline. There are 16 residues in the CDR3. CDR3 DNA: TGTGCCAGCAGCAAACGGGACAGCCCGAACACCGGGGAGCTGTTTTTT. Protein sequence: CASSKRDSPNTGELFF.

The rearrangement uses TRBV11-2 and TRBJ1-5; no reliable D call. Per germline, CDR1 SGHAT and CDR2 FQNNGV. Trimming shortened V by 4 bases and J by 0 bases, and 13 bases separated the two germline ends. The CDR3 is made up of 16 amino acids. CDR3 sequence reads: CASSSRSGDSNQPQHF. CDR3 nucleotide sequence: TGTGCCAGCAGCTCCCGGTCCGGGGATAGCAATCAGCCCCAGCATTTT.

This clone came up a few times. The J gene is TRBJ2-1, the V gene TRBV6-6; 7 bases agree with TRBD2. CDR1 is MNHNY, CDR2 SVGAGI, per germline (reference sequence). This CDR3 has 14 amino acids. The ends lost 8 bases at V and 2 bases at J; junction bases unmatched: 6. CDR3 region: CASSRDYPYNEQFF. CDR3 DNA sequence: TGTGCCAGCTCCCGGGACTACCCCTACAATGAGCAGTTCTTC.

V usage is TRBV7-9 and J usage is TRBJ1-6, with 8 bases identical to TRBD1. After removal of 5 bases from V and 7 bases from J, the junction contained 10 bases not matched to a gene. CDR1 SEHNR and CDR2 FQNEAQ come from the germline V gene (reference sequence). The CDR3 is 16 residues long. The CDR3 loop is CASSRSQGAGNSPLHF. CDR3 bases: TGTGCCAGCAGCAGAAGCCAGGGGGCAGGAAATTCACCCCTCCACTTT.

The chain uses TRBV19 and TRBJ1-2; 9 bases line up with TRBD1. Germline assignment: CDR1 LNHDA and CDR2 SQIVND (reference sequence). There are 15 residues in the CDR3. The V and J ends lost 5 bases and 1 base, in that order; junction bases with no gene match: 5. The CDR3 loop reads CASSEDRGHNYGYTF. The DNA for the CDR3 is TGTGCCAGTAGTGAGGACAGGGGACATAACTATGGCTACACCTTC.

The V call is TRBV6-1, the J call TRBJ2-3, with TRBD2 matching 11 bases. The germline gives CDR1 MNHNS, CDR2 SASEGT. Trimming at V came to 4 bases and at J to 2 bases, leaving 5 bases not matched to a gene. This CDR3 has 16 residues. The CDR3 DNA reads as TGTGCCAGCAGTGGAACTAGCGGGGGACTCACAGATACGCAGTATTTT. It encodes CASSGTSGGLTDTQYF.

The chain recombines TRBV18 with TRBJ2-3, with 12 bases fitting TRBD2. Germline CDR1 is KGHSH and CDR2 is LQKENI. CDR3 length equals 17 residues. V lost 3 bases, J lost 5 bases, and 9 bases stayed unmatched. This chain's CDR3 is CASSPLSTSGGRDTQYF. CDR3 in DNA: TGTGCCAGCTCACCCCTGTCTACTAGCGGGGGGAGAGATACGCAGTATTTT. Using reference TRBV18 and TRBJ2-3 for the parts outside the CDR3, the full variable domain is NAGVMQNPRHLVRRRGQEARLRCSPMKGHSHVYWYRQLPEEGLKFMVYLQKENIIDESGMPKERFSAEFPKEGPSILRIQQVVRGDSAAYFCASSPLSTSGGRDTQYFGPGTRLTVL.

The J gene is TRBJ2-7, the V gene TRBV6-5; D possibly corresponds to TRBD2 (6 bases). CDR1 and CDR2 from the germline V gene are MNHEY and SVGAGI. CDR3 length: 13 amino acids. V lost 7 bases and J 7 bases, leaving 17 bases between the germline ends. The CDR3: CASTLEGMREQYF. For the CDR3, the DNA is TGTGCCAGCACCCTGGAGGGGATGAGGGAGCAGTACTTC.

The CDR3: CASSFSPGNQPQHF. As DNA, the CDR3 is TGTGCCAGCAGTTTTAGCCCCGGCAATCAGCCCCAGCATTTT. The chain carries TRBV28 and TRBJ1-5, with D uncertain. In germline, CDR1 is MDHEN, CDR2 SYDVKM. The CDR3 totals 14 residues. V was trimmed by 3 bases and J by 2 bases, leaving 8 bases between them.

This sequence joins TRBV7-9 and TRBJ2-2, with D uncertain. The V gene's germline CDR1 is SEHNR and CDR2 FQNEAQ (reference sequence). V was cut by 8 bases and J by 1 base, with 5 bases left in between. CDR3 length: 12 amino acids. The CDR3 bases are TGTGCCAGCGCTAGGAACACCGGGGAGCTGTTTTTT. Translation: CASARNTGELFF.

The CDR3 nucleotides are TGCAGTGCTAGTAGCCCTCCGGGACAGGGTCTCACAGATACGCAGTATTTT. Translation: CSASSPPGQGLTDTQYF. The chain couples TRBV20-1 to TRBJ2-3, with 9 bases lining up with TRBD1. CDR1 DFQATT and CDR2 SNEGSKA come from the germline V gene (reference sequence). With 3 bases clipped from V and 2 bases from J, the junction kept 12 bases outside the gene matches. CDR3 length: 17 amino acids.